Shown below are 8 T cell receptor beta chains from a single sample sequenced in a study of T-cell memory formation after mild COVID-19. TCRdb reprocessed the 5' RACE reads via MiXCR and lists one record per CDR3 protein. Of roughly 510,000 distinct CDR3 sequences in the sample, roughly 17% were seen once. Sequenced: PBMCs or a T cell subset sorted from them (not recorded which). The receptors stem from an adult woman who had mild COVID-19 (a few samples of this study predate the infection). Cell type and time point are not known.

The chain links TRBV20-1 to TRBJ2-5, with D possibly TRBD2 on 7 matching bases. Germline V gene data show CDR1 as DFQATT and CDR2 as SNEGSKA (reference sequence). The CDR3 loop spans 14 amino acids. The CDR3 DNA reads TGCGGGGGGGCAGGGTTTGGCGTTCTAGAGACCCAGTACTTC. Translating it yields CGGAGFGVLETQYF.

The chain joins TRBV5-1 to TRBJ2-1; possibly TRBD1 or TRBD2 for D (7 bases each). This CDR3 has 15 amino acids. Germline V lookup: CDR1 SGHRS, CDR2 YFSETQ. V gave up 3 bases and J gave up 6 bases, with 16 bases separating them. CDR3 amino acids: CASSWSRGEGNEQFF. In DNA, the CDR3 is TGCGCCAGCAGCTGGAGCAGGGGGGAGGGCAATGAGCAGTTCTTC.

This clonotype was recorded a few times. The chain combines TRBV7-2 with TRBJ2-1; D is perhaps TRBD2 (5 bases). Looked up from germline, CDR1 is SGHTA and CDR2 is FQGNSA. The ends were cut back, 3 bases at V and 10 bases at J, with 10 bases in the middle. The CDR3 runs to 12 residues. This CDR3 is CASSFRGSEQFF. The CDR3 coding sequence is TGTGCCAGCAGCTTTCGGGGTTCGGAGCAGTTCTTC.

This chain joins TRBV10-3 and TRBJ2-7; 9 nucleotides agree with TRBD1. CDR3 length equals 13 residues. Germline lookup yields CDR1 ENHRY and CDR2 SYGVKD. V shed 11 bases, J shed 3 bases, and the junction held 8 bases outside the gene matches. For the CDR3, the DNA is TGTGCCGTGGCTCCGGGACAGGGCTACGAGCAGTACTTC. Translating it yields CAVAPGQGYEQYF.

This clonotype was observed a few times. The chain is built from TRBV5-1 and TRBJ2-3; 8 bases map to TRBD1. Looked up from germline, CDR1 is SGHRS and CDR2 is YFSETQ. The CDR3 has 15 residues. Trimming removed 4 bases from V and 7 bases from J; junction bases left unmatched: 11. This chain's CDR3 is CASSTGQGGRNTQYF. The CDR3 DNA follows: TGCGCCAGCAGCACAGGACAGGGTGGAAGAAATACGCAGTATTTT.

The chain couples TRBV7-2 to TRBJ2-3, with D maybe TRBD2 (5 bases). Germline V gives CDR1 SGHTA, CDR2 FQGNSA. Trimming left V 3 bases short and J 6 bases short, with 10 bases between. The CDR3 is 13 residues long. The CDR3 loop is CASSFGDRDTQYF. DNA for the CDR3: TGTGCCAGCAGCTTCGGGGATCGGGATACGCAGTATTTT.

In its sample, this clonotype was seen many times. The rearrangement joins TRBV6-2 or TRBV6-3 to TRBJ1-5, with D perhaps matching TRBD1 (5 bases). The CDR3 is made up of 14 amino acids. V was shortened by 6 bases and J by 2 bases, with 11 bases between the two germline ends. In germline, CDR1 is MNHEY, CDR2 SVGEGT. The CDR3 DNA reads TGTGCCAGCAGATCACTACAGGGCAATCAGCCCCAGCATTTT. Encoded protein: CASRSLQGNQPQHF.

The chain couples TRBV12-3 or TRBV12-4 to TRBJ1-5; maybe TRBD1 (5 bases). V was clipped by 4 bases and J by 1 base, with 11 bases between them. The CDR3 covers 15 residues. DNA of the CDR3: TGTGCCAGCAGTTCCTACCGGGGGAGCAATCAGCCCCAGCATTTT. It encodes CASSSYRGSNQPQHF.